This TCR beta chain was documented in a study of cytomegalovirus exposure and HLA in healthy donors. Germline assignment: CDR1 MDHEN and CDR2 SYDVKM. The CDR3 is made up of 14 amino acids. The V segment lost 5 bases and the J segment 5 bases; nucleotides outside the gene matches: 8. For this clone: Its specificity is unknown. In the same sample, other DNA sequences code for this CDR3.

A roughly 120-subject validation cohort, separate from the roughly 670-subject first cohort, supplied the donors. Using immunoSEQ multiplex PCR, the repertoire was profiled, and TCRdb retains in-frame clones only, with some absent. The repertoire holds around 55,000 clones, with approximately 92% as singletons. Study conclusions and caveats: Reports described diagnosis of cytomegalovirus status by the classifier as highly specific and sensitive. The finding came from a later analysis; first-cohort TCR clusters tended to co-occur in the 110 or so validation repertoires.

The clonotype was recovered from a young man in good health and CMV-seronegative. The J gene is TRBJ1-2, the V gene TRBV28; 7 nucleotides line up with TRBD1. Sequenced sample: PBMCs. The chain's CDR3 is CASSHGQVGYGYTF. The DNA of the CDR3 is TGTGCCAGCAGTCATGGACAGGTGGGGTATGGCTACACCTTC.